The source of this TCR beta chain is a study of tumor-infiltrating lymphocytes in primary liver carcinoma. In the study overall: Patients' primary liver carcinoma was surgically resected. The tumors, T1-T3 N0M0 lesions, were about 4.2 to 11 cm across. Findings and caveats of the study: CD4+ and CD8+ repertoires could not be compared in these unsorted bulk samples.

Remarks on this clonotype: Its antigen remains unidentified.

Researchers generated TCR beta cDNA from roughly 500 ng of total RNA, relying on a constant-region primer. ARM-PCR was slightly modified, and three nested multiplex PCR rounds with it gave rise to the TCR beta libraries. Each of the first two PCR rounds ran nine to ten cycles with TRBV1-TRBV30 forward and C-beta reverse primers. TCRdb itself ran the multiplex PCR reads through MiXCR, one entry per CDR3 protein. Of about 180,000 distinct CDR3 sequences listed, 50% to 75% are singletons. Germline-derived CDR1 and CDR2 are SGHDN and FVKESK. This CDR3 comprises 16 residues. V shed 1 base and J 9 bases; nucleotides not matched to a gene: 7. Unsorted whole blood yielded the blood RNA, and germline DNA was also extracted.

This receptor was taken from a man aged 35 to 55 with primary liver carcinoma and hepatitis B virus infection. The sample taken for sequencing was peripheral blood. The chain employs TRBV14 and TRBJ2-1, with TRBD2 matching over 12 bases. The CDR3 is CASSQGLAGEGGEQFF. The DNA for the CDR3 is TGTGCCAGCAGCCAAGGACTAGCGGGAGAAGGCGGTGAGCAGTTCTTC.